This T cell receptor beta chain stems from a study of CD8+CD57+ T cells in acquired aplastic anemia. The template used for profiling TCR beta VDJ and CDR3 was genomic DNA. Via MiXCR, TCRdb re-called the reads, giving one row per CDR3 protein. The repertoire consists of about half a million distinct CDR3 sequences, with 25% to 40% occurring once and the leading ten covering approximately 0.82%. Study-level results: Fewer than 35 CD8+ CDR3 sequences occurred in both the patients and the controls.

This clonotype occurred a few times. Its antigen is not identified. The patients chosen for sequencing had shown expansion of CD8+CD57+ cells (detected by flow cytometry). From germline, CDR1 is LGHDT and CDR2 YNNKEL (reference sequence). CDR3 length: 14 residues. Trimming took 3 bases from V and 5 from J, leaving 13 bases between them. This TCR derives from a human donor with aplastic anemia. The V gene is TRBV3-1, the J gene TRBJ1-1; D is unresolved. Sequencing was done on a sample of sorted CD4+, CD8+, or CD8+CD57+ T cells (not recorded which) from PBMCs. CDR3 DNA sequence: TGTGCCAGCAGCCACGACCTCGATGGGACTGAAGCTTTCTTT. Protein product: CASSHDLDGTEAFF.